This TCR beta chain originates from a study of CD8 T cells in Susac syndrome. The CDR3 sequence is 15 residues long. Germline values: CDR1 SGHDT, CDR2 YYEEEE. Trimming shortened V by 2 bases and J by 6 bases, and 17 bases separated the two germline ends. Random hexamers served to reverse transcribe roughly 0.5 to 1 ug RNA. A single record per CDR3 protein comes from TCRdb applying MiXCR to the immunoSEQ multiplex PCR reads. The table lists 50,000 or so distinct CDR3 sequences, 90% to 95% of them singletons. CD8+ and CD4+ blood T cells underwent TCR beta sequencing. The multiple sclerosis control group was made up of treatment-naive patients with stable or active relapsing-remitting disease.

The chain uses TRBV5-6 and TRBJ2-5; no clear D. The clonotype was recovered from a human donor with multiple sclerosis. Sequencing was carried out using CD8+ T cells from PBMCs. In nucleotides, the CDR3 is TGTGCCAGCAGCTTACCCCGGATTCTGATGAAGACCCAGTACTTC. Translating it yields CASSLPRILMKTQYF.